This TCR beta chain was documented in a study of blood T cell repertoires in COVID-19. Study-wide background: COVID-19 samples, acute and convalescent, were from the United States, Italy and Spain. Sample material is recorded as cDNA or gDNA derived from T cells, B-cell-depleted T cells, or PBMCs.

Trimming at V came to 0 bases and at J to 0 bases, leaving 3 bases not matched to a gene. This CDR3 comprises 17 residues. CDR1 and CDR2 from the germline V gene are SGDLS and YYNGEE. Authors' methods: Estimation of nucleated cell counts relied on the amplification of reference gene primers. The data were produced by immunoSEQ multiplex PCR, yet TCRdb's version contains in-frame clones alone and is incomplete. V, J and clone size are taken as reported in that table, and D and trimming were inferred from the DNA itself. The table includes 100,000 to 140,000 clones, about 80% detected once. The TCR sequence derives from a man in his 70s with acute or convalescent COVID-19. The chain links TRBV9 to TRBJ2-6; 7 nucleotides match TRBD2. Sequencing was performed on peripheral blood. CDR3 nucleotides: TGTGCCAGCAGCGTAGCTGGGAGGGACTCTGGGGCCAACGTCCTGACTTTC. Translating gives CASSVAGRDSGANVLTF.